This T cell receptor beta chain is drawn from a study of shared clonotypes between healthy human individuals. Study-wide points: Generation probabilities of non-shared clonotypes were lower (relative to those shared by all four donors).

The CDR3 consists of 13 residues. Germline CDR1 LGHNA, CDR2 YSLEER. Trimming cost V 4 bases and J 9 bases; bases outside gene matches: 5. The data were produced by immunoSEQ multiplex PCR, yet TCRdb's version contains in-frame clones alone and is incomplete. The sample has 2 million to 2.5 million clones, about 90% seen once. This clone has only one observation. Its specificity is unknown. Participating donors were healthy, HIV-negative adults free of recent acute infections or vaccinations. The sequenced sample consisted of naive CD4+ T cells from PBMCs. Sample subset: CD45RA+ positively selected. The TCR sequence derives from a man between 18 and 35 years old in good health. Some clones in this sample may be carry-over from other donors' samples. The chain carries TRBV4-3 and TRBJ2-1; 8 nucleotides agree with TRBD2. The CDR3 DNA reads as TGCGCCAGCAGCCCTCGACTAGCGAGTGAGCAGTTCTTC. This translates into CASSPRLASEQFF.